This TCR beta chain was profiled in a study of CD8+CD57+ T cells in acquired aplastic anemia. Sequencing involved patients with CD8+CD57+ cell expansion previously shown by flow cytometry. The CDR3 loop spans 15 amino acids. Trimming pared 5 bases from V and 0 bases from J, leaving 13 bases between. Per the germline V gene, CDR1 is MNHEY and CDR2 is SMNVEV (reference sequence). This clonotype came up a few times. TCR beta VDJ and CDR3 profiles were obtained from a genomic DNA template. Via MiXCR, TCRdb re-called the reads, giving one row per CDR3 protein. The table shows 150,000 to 180,000 distinct CDR3 sequences, with about 48% occurring only once.

The receptor comes from a human donor with aplastic anemia. V and J are TRBV27 and TRBJ1-1; D is undetermined. The sequenced material came from sorted CD4+, CD8+, or CD8+CD57+ T cells (not recorded which) from PBMCs. The CDR3 reads CASSQRRQLNTEAFF. In DNA, the CDR3 is TGTGCCAGCAGTCAAAGGCGGCAGTTGAACACTGAAGCTTTCTTT.